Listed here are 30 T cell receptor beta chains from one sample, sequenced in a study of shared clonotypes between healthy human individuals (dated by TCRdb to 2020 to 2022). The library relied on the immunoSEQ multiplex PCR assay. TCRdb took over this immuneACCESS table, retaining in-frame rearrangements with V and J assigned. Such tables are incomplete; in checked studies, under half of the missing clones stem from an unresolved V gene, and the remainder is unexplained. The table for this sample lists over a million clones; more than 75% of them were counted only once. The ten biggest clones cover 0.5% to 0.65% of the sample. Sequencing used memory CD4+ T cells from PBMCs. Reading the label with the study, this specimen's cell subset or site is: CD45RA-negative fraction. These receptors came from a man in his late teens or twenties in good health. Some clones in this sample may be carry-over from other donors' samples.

CDR3 in amino acids: CASSLLEYTEAFF. CDR3 bases: TGTGCCAGCAGCTTACTGGAGTACACTGAAGCTTTCTTT. This chain joins TRBV11-2 and TRBJ1-1; D gene ambiguous. The germline gives CDR1 SGHAT, CDR2 FQNNGV. This CDR3 is built from 13 residues. V was trimmed by 2 bases and J by 3 bases, leaving 7 bases between them. The full variable domain, completed using reference TRBV11-2 and TRBJ1-1, is EAGVAQSPRYKIIEKRQSVAFWCNPISGHATLYWYQQILGQGPKLLIQFQNNGVVDDSQLPKDRFSAERLKGVDSTLKIQPAKLEDSAVYLCASSLLEYTEAFFGQGTRLTVV.

Written as DNA, the CDR3 is TGTGCCAGCAGGCCCCCCGGGACAGGCATAGGAGTATACAATGAGCAGTTCTTC. Protein product: CASRPPGTGIGVYNEQFF. The chain recombines TRBV27 with TRBJ2-1; 8 nucleotides agree with TRBD1. The CDR3 extends over 18 amino acids. After removal of 6 bases from V and 4 bases from J, the junction contained 17 bases not matched to a gene. The germline gives CDR1 MNHEY, CDR2 SMNVEV (reference sequence).

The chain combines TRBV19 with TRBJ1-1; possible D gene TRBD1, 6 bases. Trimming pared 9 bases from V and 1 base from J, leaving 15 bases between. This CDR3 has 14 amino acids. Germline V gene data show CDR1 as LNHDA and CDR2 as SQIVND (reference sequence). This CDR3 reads CASRSQGPNTEAFF. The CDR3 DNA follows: TGTGCCAGCAGGTCACAGGGACCGAACACTGAAGCTTTCTTT.

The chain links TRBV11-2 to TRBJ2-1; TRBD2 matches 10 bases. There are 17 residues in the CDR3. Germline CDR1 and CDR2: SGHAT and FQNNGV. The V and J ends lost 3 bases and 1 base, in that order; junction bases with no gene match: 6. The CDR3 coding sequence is TGTGCCAGCAGCTTTGGCAGCGGGAGGGGGTCCTACAATGAGCAGTTCTTC. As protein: CASSFGSGRGSYNEQFF.

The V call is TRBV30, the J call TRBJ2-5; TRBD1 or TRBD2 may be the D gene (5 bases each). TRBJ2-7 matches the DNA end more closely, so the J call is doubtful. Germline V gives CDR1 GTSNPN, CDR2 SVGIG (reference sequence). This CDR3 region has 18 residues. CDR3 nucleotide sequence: TGTGCCTGGAGTGTTAGGGCTTCGGGACCACCGAGCTCCTACGAGCAGTACTTC. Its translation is CAWSVRASGPPSSYEQYF.

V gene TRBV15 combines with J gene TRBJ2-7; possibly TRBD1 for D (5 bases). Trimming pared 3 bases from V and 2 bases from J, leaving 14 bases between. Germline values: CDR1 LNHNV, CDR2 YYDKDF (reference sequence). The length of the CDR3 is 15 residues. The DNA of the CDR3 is TGTGCCACCAGCAGCCTAGACAGTGGGGCCTACGAGCAGTACTTC. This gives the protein CATSSLDSGAYEQYF.

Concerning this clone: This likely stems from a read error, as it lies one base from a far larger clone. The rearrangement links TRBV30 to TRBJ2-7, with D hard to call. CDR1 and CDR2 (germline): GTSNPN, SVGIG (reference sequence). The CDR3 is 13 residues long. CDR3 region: CAWSYGLTYEQHF. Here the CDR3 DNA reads TGTGCCTGGAGTTATGGGCTAACCTACGAGCAGCACTTC.

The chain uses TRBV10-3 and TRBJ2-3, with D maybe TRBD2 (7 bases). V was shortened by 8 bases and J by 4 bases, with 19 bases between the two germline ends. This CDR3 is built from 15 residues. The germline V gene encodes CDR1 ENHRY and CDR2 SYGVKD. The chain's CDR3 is CAIQGGGLPPDTQYF. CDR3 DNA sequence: TGTGCCATCCAAGGGGGGGGACTTCCGCCAGATACGCAGTATTTT.

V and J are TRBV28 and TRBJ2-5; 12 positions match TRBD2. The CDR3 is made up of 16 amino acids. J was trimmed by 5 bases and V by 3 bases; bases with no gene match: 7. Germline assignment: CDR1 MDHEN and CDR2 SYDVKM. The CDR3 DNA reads TGTGCCAGCAGTTTTCTAGCGGGAGGGGTAGCGGAGACCCAGTACTTC. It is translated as CASSFLAGGVAETQYF. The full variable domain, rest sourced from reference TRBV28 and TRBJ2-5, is DVKVTQSSRYLVKRTGEKVFLECVQDMDHENMFWYRQDPGLGLRLIYFSYDVKMKEKGDIPEGYSVSREKKERFSLILESASTNQTSMYLCASSFLAGGVAETQYFGPGTRLLVL.

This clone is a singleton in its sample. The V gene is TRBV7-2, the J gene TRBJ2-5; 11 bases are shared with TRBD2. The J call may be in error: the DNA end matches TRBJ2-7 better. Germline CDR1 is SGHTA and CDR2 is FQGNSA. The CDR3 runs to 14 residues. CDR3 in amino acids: CASSPLAGGLEQYF. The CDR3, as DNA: TGTGCCAGCAGCCCCTTAGCGGGAGGGCTCGAGCAGTACTTC.

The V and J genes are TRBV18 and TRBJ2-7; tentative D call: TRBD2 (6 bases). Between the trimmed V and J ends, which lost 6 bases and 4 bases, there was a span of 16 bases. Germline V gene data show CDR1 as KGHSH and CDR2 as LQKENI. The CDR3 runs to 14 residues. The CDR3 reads CASSPQGRDYEQYF. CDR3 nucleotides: TGTGCCAGCTCTCCCCAAGGGCGGGATTACGAGCAGTACTTC.

DNA for the CDR3: TGTGCCAGCAGTGTAACAGGGGCCGGGTACGAGCAGTACTTC. Translation gives CASSVTGAGYEQYF. The V call is TRBV2, the J call TRBJ2-7; TRBD1 aligns across 7 bases. CDR1 SNHLY and CDR2 FYNNEI come from the germline V gene. This CDR3 spans 14 amino acids. The ends lost 4 bases at V and 4 bases at J; junction bases unmatched: 7.

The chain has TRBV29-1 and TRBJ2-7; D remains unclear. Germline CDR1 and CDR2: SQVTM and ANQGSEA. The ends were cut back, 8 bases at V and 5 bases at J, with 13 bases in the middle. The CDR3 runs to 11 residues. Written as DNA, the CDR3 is TGCAGCCTAAATCCGAGCCACGAGCAGTACTTC. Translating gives CSLNPSHEQYF.

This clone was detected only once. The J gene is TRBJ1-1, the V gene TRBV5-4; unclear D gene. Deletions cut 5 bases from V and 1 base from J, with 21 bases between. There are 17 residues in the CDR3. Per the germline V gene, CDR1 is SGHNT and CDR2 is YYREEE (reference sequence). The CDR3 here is CASSPEKNSRGNTEAFF. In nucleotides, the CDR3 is TGTGCCAGCAGTCCCGAAAAAAACAGCCGGGGGAACACTGAAGCTTTCTTT.

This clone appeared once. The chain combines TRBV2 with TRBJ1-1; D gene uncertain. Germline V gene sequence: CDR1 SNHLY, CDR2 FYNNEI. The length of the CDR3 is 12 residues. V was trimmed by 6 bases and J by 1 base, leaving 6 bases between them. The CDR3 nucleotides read TGTGCCAGCAGCAGAGCGAACACTGAAGCTTTCTTT. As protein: CASSRANTEAFF.

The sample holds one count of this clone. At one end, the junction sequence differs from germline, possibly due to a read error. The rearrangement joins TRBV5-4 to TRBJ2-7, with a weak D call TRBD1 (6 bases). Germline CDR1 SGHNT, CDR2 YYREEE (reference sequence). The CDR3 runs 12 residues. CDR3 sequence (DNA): TGTGCCAGCAGCCGAGAAACTAGGGGGACCGACTTC. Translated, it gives CASSRETRGTDF.

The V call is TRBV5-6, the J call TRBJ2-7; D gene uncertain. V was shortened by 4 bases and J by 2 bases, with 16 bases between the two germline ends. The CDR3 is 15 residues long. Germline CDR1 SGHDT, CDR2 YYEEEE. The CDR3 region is CASSTRSSRAYEQYF. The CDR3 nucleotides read TGTGCCAGCAGCACACGGTCGTCCAGAGCCTACGAGCAGTACTTC.

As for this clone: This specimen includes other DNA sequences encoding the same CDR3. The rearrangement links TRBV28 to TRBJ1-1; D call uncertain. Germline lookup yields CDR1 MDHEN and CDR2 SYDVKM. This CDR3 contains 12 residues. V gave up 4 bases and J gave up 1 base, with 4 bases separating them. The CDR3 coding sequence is TGTGCCAGCAGTTCCGGGAACACTGAAGCTTTCTTT. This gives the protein CASSSGNTEAFF.

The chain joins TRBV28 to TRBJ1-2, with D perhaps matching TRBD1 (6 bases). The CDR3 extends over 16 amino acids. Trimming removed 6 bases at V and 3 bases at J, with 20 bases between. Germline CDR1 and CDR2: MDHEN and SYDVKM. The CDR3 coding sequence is TGTGCCAGCAGCACGGACCTGACAGGCCTCTACTATGGCTACACCTTC. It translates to CASSTDLTGLYYGYTF.

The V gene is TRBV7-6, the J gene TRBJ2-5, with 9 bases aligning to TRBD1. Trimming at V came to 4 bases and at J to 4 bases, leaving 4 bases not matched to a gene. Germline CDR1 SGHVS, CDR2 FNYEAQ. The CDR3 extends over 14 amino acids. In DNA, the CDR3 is TGTGCCAGCAGCTCCGGGACAGGGCGAGAGACCCAGTACTTC. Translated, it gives CASSSGTGRETQYF.

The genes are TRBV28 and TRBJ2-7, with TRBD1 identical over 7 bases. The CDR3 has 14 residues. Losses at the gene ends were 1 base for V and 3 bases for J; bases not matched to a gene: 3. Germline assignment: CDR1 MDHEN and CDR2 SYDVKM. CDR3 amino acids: CASSLYNRGYEQYF. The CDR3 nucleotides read TGTGCCAGCAGTTTATACAACAGGGGCTACGAGCAGTACTTC.

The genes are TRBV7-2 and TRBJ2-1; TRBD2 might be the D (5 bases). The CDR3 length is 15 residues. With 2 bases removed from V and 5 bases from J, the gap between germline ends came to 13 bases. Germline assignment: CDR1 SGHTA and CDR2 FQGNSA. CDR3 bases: TGTGCCAGCAGCTTATTACCGGACTGGAACAATGAGCAGTTCTTC. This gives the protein CASSLLPDWNNEQFF.

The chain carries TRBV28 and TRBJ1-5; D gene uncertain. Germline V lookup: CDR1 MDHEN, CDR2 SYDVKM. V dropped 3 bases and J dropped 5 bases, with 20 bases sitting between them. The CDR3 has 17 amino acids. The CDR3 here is CASSLPYGGNYYQPQHF. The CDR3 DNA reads TGTGCCAGCAGTTTGCCATATGGAGGGAATTATTATCAGCCCCAGCATTTT.

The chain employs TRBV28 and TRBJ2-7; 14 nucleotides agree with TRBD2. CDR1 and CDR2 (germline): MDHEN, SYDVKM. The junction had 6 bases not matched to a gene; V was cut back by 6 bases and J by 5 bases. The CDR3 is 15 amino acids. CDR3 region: CASSLLGLAGDEQYF. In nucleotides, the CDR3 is TGTGCCAGCAGCCTCCTGGGACTAGCGGGGGACGAGCAGTACTTC. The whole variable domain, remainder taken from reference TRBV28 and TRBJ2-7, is DVKVTQSSRYLVKRTGEKVFLECVQDMDHENMFWYRQDPGLGLRLIYFSYDVKMKEKGDIPEGYSVSREKKERFSLILESASTNQTSMYLCASSLLGLAGDEQYFGPGTRLTVT.

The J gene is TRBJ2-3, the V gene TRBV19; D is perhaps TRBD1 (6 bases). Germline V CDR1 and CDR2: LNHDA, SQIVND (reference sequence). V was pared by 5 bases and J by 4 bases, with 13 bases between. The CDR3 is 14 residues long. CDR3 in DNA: TGTGCCAGTAGTCCCGCGGACAGCCCAGATACGCAGTATTTT. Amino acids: CASSPADSPDTQYF.

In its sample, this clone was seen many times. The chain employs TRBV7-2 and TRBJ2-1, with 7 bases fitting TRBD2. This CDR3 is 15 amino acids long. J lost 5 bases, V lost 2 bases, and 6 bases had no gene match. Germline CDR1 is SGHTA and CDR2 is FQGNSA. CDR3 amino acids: CASSLWAGVNNEQFF. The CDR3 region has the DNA TGTGCCAGCAGCTTATGGGCGGGAGTCAACAATGAGCAGTTCTTC.

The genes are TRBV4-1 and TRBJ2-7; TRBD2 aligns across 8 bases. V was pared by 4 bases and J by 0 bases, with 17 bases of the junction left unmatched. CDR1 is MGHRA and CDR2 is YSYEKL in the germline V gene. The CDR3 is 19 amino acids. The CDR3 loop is CASSLTGGQGVKSSYEQYF. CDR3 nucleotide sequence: TGCGCCAGCAGCCTTACGGGGGGGCAGGGAGTAAAAAGCTCCTACGAGCAGTACTTC.

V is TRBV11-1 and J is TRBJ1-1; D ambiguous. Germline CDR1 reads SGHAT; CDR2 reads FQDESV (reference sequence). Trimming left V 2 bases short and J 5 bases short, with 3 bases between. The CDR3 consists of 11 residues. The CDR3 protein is CASSLITEAFF. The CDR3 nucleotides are TGTGCCAGCAGCTTAATTACTGAAGCTTTCTTT.

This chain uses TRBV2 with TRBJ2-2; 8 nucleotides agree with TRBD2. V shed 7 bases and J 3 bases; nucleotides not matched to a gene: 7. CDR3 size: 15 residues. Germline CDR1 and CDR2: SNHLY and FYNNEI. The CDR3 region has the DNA TGTGCCAGCACTACGGGAGGGCCCTACACCGGGGAGCTGTTTTTT. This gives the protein CASTTGGPYTGELFF.

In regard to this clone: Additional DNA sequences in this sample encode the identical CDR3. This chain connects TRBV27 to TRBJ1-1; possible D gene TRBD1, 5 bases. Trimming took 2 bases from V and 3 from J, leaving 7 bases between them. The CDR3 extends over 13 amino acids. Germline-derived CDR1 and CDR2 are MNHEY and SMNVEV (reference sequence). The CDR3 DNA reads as TGTGCCAGCAGTTTAGGGGGAGACACTGAAGCTTTCTTT. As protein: CASSLGGDTEAFF.